This T cell receptor (beta chain) is drawn from a study of CD8+ T cells in alopecia areata. The treatment denotes: oral pan-JAK inhibitor, 5-10 mg twice daily. The investigators collected lesional scalp punch biopsies and peripheral blood from alopecia areata patients. CD4+ and CD8+ T cells were sorted from PBMCs stained for CD3, CD4 and CD8. This CDR3 contains 16 residues. Germline CDR1 SGHTA, CDR2 FQGTGA. V dropped 5 bases and J dropped 4 bases, with 15 bases sitting between them. RNA extraction was followed by reverse transcription into cDNA, which acted as the sequencing template. Measured with immunoSEQ multiplex PCR; TCRdb has only the in-frame clones, and not every one. The sample lists 150,000 to 200,000 clones; 60% were seen once. This clone showed up just a few times. As yet, its antigen is unknown. Points from the study as a whole: Among patients, TCR sharing was less clear than in mice, a difference possibly due in part to HLA diversity in the patient population.

This sequence originates from a human donor with alopecia areata. The material was CD4+ T cells sorted from blood, obtained at week 24, from a patient treated with tofacitinib. The gene calls are TRBV7-3 and TRBJ2-6; D remains unclear. This CDR3 is CASSKDASAGANVLTF. The CDR3 DNA sequence: TGTGCCAGCAGCAAAGATGCTAGTGCCGGGGCCAACGTCCTGACTTTC. The variable domain in full, completed from reference TRBV7-3 and TRBJ2-6, reads GAGVSQTPSNKVTEKGKYVELRCDPISGHTALYWYRQSLGQGPEFLIYFQGTGAADDSGLPNDRFFAVRPEGSVSTLKIQRTERGDSAVYLCASSKDASAGANVLTFGAGSRLTVL.